Detailed here is one T cell receptor (beta chain). This record comes from a study of blood T cell repertoires in COVID-19. Study at large: Spain, Italy and the United States supplied samples that represented acute and convalescent COVID-19. Sources were T cells, B-cell-depleted T cells, or PBMCs; the material itself was cDNA or gDNA.

Here immunoSEQ multiplex PCR was the method, and the copy in TCRdb shows in-frame clones only, minus some. Of a few hundred thousand clones listed, roughly 85% are singletons. The V and J ends lost 6 bases and 0 bases respectively, with 12 bases between them. CDR1 and CDR2 (germline): MNHEY, SVGAGI. There are 15 residues in the CDR3. This chain uses TRBV6-5 with TRBJ1-3; D unclear. Sequenced sample: PBMCs or T cells enriched from blood (not recorded which). This clonotype was sampled from a man in his thirties or forties who had recovered from COVID-19. This CDR3 is CASSPSRISGNTIYF. DNA of the CDR3: TGTGCCAGCAGCCCGTCGCGCATCTCTGGAAACACCATATATTTT.